The 21 T cell receptor beta chains below all came from one sample that was sequenced in a study of T cell responses to AZD1222 COVID-19 vaccine. Sequencing was performed with immunoSEQ multiplex PCR; in TCRdb, only in-frame clones are kept and a portion is missing. The sample has about 150,000 clones, about 88% seen once. Sequences were derived from peripheral blood, sampled after recovery from COVID-19. The receptors originated from an adult who had recovered from COVID-19.

The V and J genes are TRBV9 and TRBJ2-3; a possible D gene is TRBD2 (5 bases). CDR1 is SGDLS, CDR2 YYNGEE, per germline. The CDR3 is 15 amino acids. V gave up 0 bases and J gave up 3 bases, with 11 bases separating them. CDR3 amino acids: CASSVVGGETDTQYF. In DNA form, the CDR3 reads TGTGCCAGCAGCGTAGTAGGAGGTGAGACAGATACGCAGTATTTT.

J is TRBJ1-6 and V is TRBV7-8; no definite D call. This CDR3 comprises 14 residues. The V gene's germline CDR1 is SGHVS and CDR2 FQNEAQ. The germline V and J ends were trimmed by 5 bases and 4 bases, with 9 bases remaining between them. CDR3 DNA sequence: TGTGCCAGCAGCCCTACTCTGTATAATTCACCCCTCCACTTT. This translates into CASSPTLYNSPLHF.

This clone was counted a few times. Within the sample, other DNA sequences also encode this same CDR3. This chain connects TRBV9 to TRBJ2-7; weak D call: TRBD2 (6 bases). The V and J ends lost 0 bases and 3 bases respectively, with 10 bases between them. The CDR3 is made up of 14 amino acids. Germline-derived CDR1 and CDR2 are SGDLS and YYNGEE. The CDR3 nucleotides read TGTGCCAGCAGCGTAGGGGGTAGCGGCTACGAGCAGTACTTC. This encodes CASSVGGSGYEQYF.

V and J are TRBV6-4 and TRBJ1-6; the D is unclear. V lost 4 bases and J lost 10, with 14 bases in between. CDR3 length: 14 residues. Germline lookup yields CDR1 MRHNA and CDR2 SNTAGT. In nucleotides, the CDR3 is TGTGCCAGCAGTGGCTCGAGGGTCGGCTCACCCCTCCACTTT. Its protein product is CASSGSRVGSPLHF.

The V gene is TRBV4-1, the J gene TRBJ2-1; the D is unclear. Germline CDR1 MGHRA, CDR2 YSYEKL. V was pared by 1 base and J by 1 base, with 11 bases between. CDR3 size: 16 residues. The CDR3 DNA reads TGCGCCAGCAGCCAAGCTTTCGCTGGTTCCTACAATGAGCAGTTCTTC. As protein: CASSQAFAGSYNEQFF.

The V call is TRBV10-3, the J call TRBJ2-1; TRBD1 matches at 7 bases. The trim removed 5 bases at V and 9 bases at J, leaving 10 bases unmatched. The CDR3 runs 14 residues. Germline V CDR1 and CDR2: ENHRY, SYGVKD. The CDR3 DNA follows: TGTGCCATCAGTATGACAGGGCCCTCTATTGAGCAGTTCTTC. Translated, it gives CAISMTGPSIEQFF.

This chain connects TRBV9 to TRBJ1-1; no clear D. The CDR3 totals 13 residues. Trimming left V 0 bases short and J 9 bases short, with 12 bases between. Germline CDR1 reads SGDLS; CDR2 reads YYNGEE. The CDR3 DNA sequence: TGTGCCAGCAGCGTAGCCCTAGACCCCAAAGCTTTCTTT. This translates into CASSVALDPKAFF.

The chain carries TRBV12-3 or TRBV12-4 and TRBJ2-5; D might be TRBD1 or TRBD2, each matching 5 bases. The CDR3 totals 13 residues. The ends were cut back, 6 bases at V and 5 bases at J, with 13 bases in the middle. The chain's CDR3 is CASSPGATETQYF. In DNA form, the CDR3 reads TGTGCCAGCAGCCCCGGGGCCACGGAGACCCAGTACTTC.

The chain carries TRBV28 and TRBJ2-7, with D possibly matching TRBD1 (6 bases). This CDR3 has 14 residues. CDR1 is MDHEN, CDR2 SYDVKM, per germline. With 4 bases removed from V and 2 bases from J, the gap between germline ends came to 12 bases. This CDR3 is CASSSGQLPYEQYF. The DNA of the CDR3 is TGTGCCAGCAGTTCTGGACAGTTACCCTACGAGCAGTACTTC.

The chain joins TRBV18 to TRBJ1-5, with D possibly being TRBD1 (5 bases). Deletions cut 2 bases from V and 1 base from J, with 6 bases between. This CDR3 is built from 14 residues. The germline CDR1 and CDR2 sequences are KGHSH and LQKENI. The CDR3 DNA is TGTGCCAGCTCACCAGACAGAAGCAATCAGCCCCAGCATTTT. It translates to CASSPDRSNQPQHF.

CDR3 loop: CASSLGTGGSEAFF. The CDR3 DNA is TGTGCCAGCAGTCTGGGGACAGGGGGATCTGAAGCTTTCTTT. This chain uses TRBV27 with TRBJ1-1; 11 positions agree with TRBD1. J lost 6 bases, V lost 5 bases, and 5 bases had no gene match. The length of the CDR3 is 14 residues. The V gene's germline CDR1 is MNHEY and CDR2 SMNVEV (reference sequence).

The rearrangement uses TRBV28 and TRBJ1-1; 8 bases fit TRBD1. The CDR3 loop spans 13 amino acids. J was trimmed by 11 bases and V by 5 bases; bases with no gene match: 10. Germline V gene sequence: CDR1 MDHEN, CDR2 SYDVKM. CDR3 in amino acids: CASSIDRGLRAFF. DNA for the CDR3: TGTGCCAGCAGTATAGACAGGGGTCTGAGGGCTTTCTTT.

The V gene is TRBV2, the J gene TRBJ2-1; 12 bases fit TRBD2. The CDR3 extends over 13 amino acids. Germline V gene lookup returns CDR1 SNHLY and CDR2 FYNNEI. V shed 8 bases and J 7 bases; nucleotides not matched to a gene: 3. In DNA, the CDR3 is TGTGCCAGCTCTAGCGGGAGGGGGAATGAGCAGTTCTTC. This translates into CASSSGRGNEQFF.

The CDR3 spells CSVDMAARGEQYF. The CDR3 nucleotides are TGCAGCGTTGATATGGCGGCGCGGGGCGAGCAGTACTTC. This sequence joins TRBV29-1 and TRBJ2-7; a possible D gene is TRBD2 (6 bases). V was shortened by 3 bases and J by 6 bases, with 15 bases between the two germline ends. The CDR3 length is 13 residues. The V gene's germline CDR1 is SQVTM and CDR2 ANQGSEA.

The V gene is TRBV7-2, the J gene TRBJ2-1; D might be TRBD2 (6 bases). The CDR3 covers 16 residues. The V and J ends lost 0 bases and 0 bases respectively, with 9 bases between them. Germline values: CDR1 SGHTA, CDR2 FQGNSA. The CDR3 bases are TGTGCCAGCAGCTTAGCGGGGGGAGCCTCCTACAATGAGCAGTTCTTC. Translation: CASSLAGGASYNEQFF.

The CDR3 here is CASSEYQETQYF. Written as DNA, the CDR3 is TGTGCCAGCAGTGAGTATCAAGAGACCCAGTACTTC. This chain connects TRBV25-1 to TRBJ2-5; D ambiguous. The CDR3 sequence is 12 residues long. Germline loops: CDR1 MGHDK, CDR2 SYGVNS. Trimming left V 3 bases short and J 2 bases short, with 4 bases between.

This rearrangement joins TRBV7-3 to TRBJ2-1, with 12 bases that match TRBD2. CDR1 is SGHTA and CDR2 is FQGTGA in the germline V gene. CDR3 length: 15 amino acids. The V segment lost 5 bases and the J segment 3 bases; nucleotides outside the gene matches: 2. The CDR3, as DNA: TGTGCCAGCAGCCCTAGCGGGGGGGTCTACAATGAGCAGTTCTTC. It is translated as CASSPSGGVYNEQFF.

The chain has TRBV5-4 and TRBJ2-3; the D gene is possibly TRBD2 (6 bases). In germline, CDR1 is SGHNT, CDR2 YYREEE (reference sequence). V lost 1 base and J 0 bases, leaving 15 bases between the germline ends. This CDR3 is built from 17 residues. In DNA form, the CDR3 reads TGTGCCAGCAGCTTGATGAATTCGGGGACTAGCACAGATACGCAGTATTTT. Its protein is CASSLMNSGTSTDTQYF.

CDR3 nucleotide sequence: TGTGCCAGCAGTTCCCCCAAGACAGGGAACACTGAAGCTTTCTTT. Protein sequence: CASSSPKTGNTEAFF. The chain carries TRBV28 and TRBJ1-1; a weak D match, TRBD1 (6 bases). V gave up 4 bases and J gave up 1 base, with 13 bases separating them. This CDR3 is 15 amino acids long. Germline V CDR1 and CDR2: MDHEN, SYDVKM.

The rearrangement links TRBV7-3 to TRBJ2-1; 7 nucleotides match TRBD1. The CDR3 has 13 amino acids. Germline CDR1 SGHTA, CDR2 FQGTGA. V lost 5 bases to trimming and J lost 7 bases; unmatched junction nucleotides: 5. In DNA form, the CDR3 reads TGTGCCAGCAGCCCGGACAGGATAAATGAGCAGTTCTTC. Translation: CASSPDRINEQFF.

The chain uses TRBV14 and TRBJ1-4; D is uncertain. The ends were cut back, 0 bases at V and 9 bases at J, with 11 bases in the middle. This CDR3 has 14 residues. Germline V CDR1 and CDR2: SGHDN, FVKESK. The CDR3 loop is CASSQDLGQKKLFF. CDR3 coding DNA: TGTGCCAGCAGCCAAGATCTCGGCCAGAAAAAACTGTTTTTT.